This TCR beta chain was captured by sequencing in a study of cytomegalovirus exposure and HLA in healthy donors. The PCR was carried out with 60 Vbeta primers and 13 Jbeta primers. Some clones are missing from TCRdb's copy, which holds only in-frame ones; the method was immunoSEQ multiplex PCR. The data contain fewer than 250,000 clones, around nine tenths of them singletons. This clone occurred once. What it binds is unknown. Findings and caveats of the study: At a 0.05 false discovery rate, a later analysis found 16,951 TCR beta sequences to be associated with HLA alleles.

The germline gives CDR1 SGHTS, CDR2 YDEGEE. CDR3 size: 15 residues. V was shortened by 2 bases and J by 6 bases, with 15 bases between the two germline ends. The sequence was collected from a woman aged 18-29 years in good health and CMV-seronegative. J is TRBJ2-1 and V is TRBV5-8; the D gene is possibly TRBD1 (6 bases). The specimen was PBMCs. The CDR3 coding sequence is TGTGCCAGCAGCTTCACAGGGAAGGGGACCAATGAGCAGTTCTTC. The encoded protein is CASSFTGKGTNEQFF. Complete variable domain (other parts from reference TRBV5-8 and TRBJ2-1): EAGVTQSPTHLIKTRGQQATLRCSPISGHTSVYWYQQALGLGLQFLLWYDEGEERNRGNFPPRFSGRQFPNYSSELNVNALELEDSALYLCASSFTGKGTNEQFFGPGTRLTVL.